One sample yielded the 21 T cell receptor beta chains listed below, sequenced in a study of T cell repertoires in cytomegalovirus infection. No antigens are known for them. One entry per CDR3 protein, called by TCRdb with MiXCR from the reads. The sample includes approximately 300,000 distinct CDR3 sequences, roughly 29% of them seen just once. Sequences were derived from cultured PBMCs, sampled from culture after CMV antigen stimulation. The receptors were gathered from a human donor in good health (CMV status not recorded). Some clones in this sample may be carry-over from other donors' samples.

There are many counts of this clonotype. This chain links TRBV24-1 with TRBJ1-1; D remains ambiguous. V lost 5 bases and J 7 bases, leaving 10 bases between the germline ends. Germline assignment: CDR1 KGHDR and CDR2 SFDVKD. The CDR3 spans 12 residues. CDR3 nucleotides: TGTGCCACCAGTGGACCGACGGGTGAAGCTTTCTTT. Translating it yields CATSGPTGEAFF.

This chain connects TRBV27 to TRBJ1-6; 10 bases are a match to TRBD1. CDR1 is MNHEY, CDR2 SMNVEV, per germline (reference sequence). The CDR3 sequence is 17 residues long. J was trimmed by 7 bases and V by 5 bases; bases with no gene match: 11. The CDR3, as DNA: TGTGCCAGCAGTCCCCGGACAGGGGGTCCCGCGAATTCACCCCTCCACTTT. It yields the protein CASSPRTGGPANSPLHF.

The chain employs TRBV24-1 and TRBJ2-3, with TRBD1 matching over 7 bases. CDR1 and CDR2 (germline): KGHDR, SFDVKD. This CDR3 comprises 14 residues. With V trimmed by 9 bases and J by 6 bases, 11 bases remained unmatched. The CDR3 reads CATGNSGGADTQYF. As DNA, the CDR3 is TGTGCCACCGGTAATTCAGGGGGAGCGGATACGCAGTATTTT.

The chain carries TRBV19 and TRBJ1-5; D unclear. CDR1 is LNHDA, CDR2 SQIVND, per germline (reference sequence). The length of the CDR3 is 12 residues. Between the trimmed V and J ends, which lost 3 bases and 7 bases, there was a span of 7 bases. This chain's CDR3 is CASSIERQPQHF. CDR3 DNA sequence: TGTGCCAGTAGTATTGAGAGACAGCCCCAGCATTTT. Variable domain in full (rest from reference TRBV19 and TRBJ1-5): DGGITQSPKYLFRKEGQNVTLSCEQNLNHDAMYWYRQDPGQGLRLIYYSQIVNDFQKGDIAEGYSVSREKKESFPLTVTSAQKNPTAFYLCASSIERQPQHFGDGTRLSIL.

There are a few counts of this clonotype. The gene calls are TRBV15 and TRBJ2-1; 14 bases match TRBD2. The ends lost 3 bases at V and 10 bases at J; junction bases unmatched: 8. Per the germline V gene, CDR1 is LNHNV and CDR2 is YYDKDF (reference sequence). CDR3 length: 16 residues. DNA of the CDR3: TGTGCCACCAGCAGGCTCGGGACTAGCGGGGGCGGGGAGCAGTTCTTC. This encodes CATSRLGTSGGGEQFF.

The V call is TRBV5-4, the J call TRBJ1-1; D might be TRBD1 (5 bases). CDR1 and CDR2 (germline): SGHNT, YYREEE (reference sequence). With 4 bases removed from V and 5 bases from J, the gap between germline ends came to 12 bases. The CDR3 has 13 residues. CDR3 coding DNA: TGTGCCAGCAGCGAGGGGCGGGGAACTGAAGCTTTCTTT. Its protein product is CASSEGRGTEAFF.

V usage is TRBV6-1 and J usage is TRBJ2-1, with 8 bases aligning to TRBD2. The CDR3 length is 16 residues. J was trimmed by 3 bases and V by 0 bases; bases with no gene match: 4. Germline CDR1 reads MNHNS; CDR2 reads SASEGT. The CDR3 loop reads CASSEAGLGIYNEQFF. In DNA form, the CDR3 reads TGTGCCAGCAGTGAAGCGGGACTAGGAATCTACAATGAGCAGTTCTTC.

This clonotype was counted only a few times. The chain uses TRBV4-1 and TRBJ1-5; D is unresolved. From germline, CDR1 is MGHRA and CDR2 YSYEKL. Trimming cost V 0 bases and J 2 bases, with 11 bases left between them. The length of the CDR3 is 16 residues. CDR3: CASSQEGRRRNQPQHF. As DNA, the CDR3 is TGCGCCAGCAGCCAAGAGGGCAGGCGCCGCAATCAGCCCCAGCATTTT.

The chain is built from TRBV7-2 and TRBJ1-1; D unresolved. The length of the CDR3 is 12 residues. V was pared by 6 bases and J by 1 base, with 6 bases between. Germline V gene lookup returns CDR1 SGHTA and CDR2 FQGNSA. This CDR3 is CASRPGNTEAFF. DNA of the CDR3: TGTGCCAGCAGGCCGGGGAACACTGAAGCTTTCTTT. Supplemented by reference TRBV7-2 and TRBJ1-1, the full variable domain reads GAGVSQSPSNKVTEKGKDVELRCDPISGHTALYWYRQSLGQGLEFLIYFQGNSAPDKSGLPSDRFSAERTGGSVSTLTIQRTQQEDSAVYLCASRPGNTEAFFGQGTRLTVV.

This clonotype was observed a handful of times. V gene TRBV7-2 combines with J gene TRBJ2-1; 8 positions agree with TRBD2. The V and J ends lost 4 bases and 5 bases, in that order; junction bases with no gene match: 7. Germline lookup yields CDR1 SGHTA and CDR2 FQGNSA. The CDR3 totals 15 residues. The CDR3 loop is CASSSSGLGNNEQFF. DNA of the CDR3: TGTGCCAGCAGCTCCTCGGGACTAGGGAACAATGAGCAGTTCTTC.

This clonotype was detected a few times. This chain uses TRBV11-2 with TRBJ2-7; D possibly corresponds to TRBD1 (6 bases). Germline V lookup: CDR1 SGHAT, CDR2 FQNNGV. Deletions cut 7 bases from V and 1 base from J, with 20 bases between. The CDR3 sequence is 16 residues long. The CDR3: CASTPRYRARSYEQYF. As DNA, the CDR3 is TGTGCCAGCACTCCTCGTTACAGGGCTAGGTCCTACGAGCAGTACTTC.

This sequence joins TRBV2 and TRBJ1-5, with D possibly being TRBD1 (6 bases). Germline CDR1 reads SNHLY; CDR2 reads FYNNEI. The CDR3 contains 15 residues. V lost 5 bases to trimming and J lost 4 bases, with 15 bases between them. The CDR3 DNA reads TGTGCCAGCAGTCCCCGGGACATATCAAATCAGCCCCAGCATTTT. Translation gives CASSPRDISNQPQHF. The full variable domain, completed using reference TRBV2 and TRBJ1-5, is EPEVTQTPSHQVTQMGQEVILRCVPISNHLYFYWYRQILGQKVEFLVSFYNNEISEKSEIFDDQFSVERPDGSNFTLKIRSTKLEDSAMYFCASSPRDISNQPQHFGDGTRLSIL.

This chain joins TRBV4-2 and TRBJ2-1; perhaps TRBD2 as D (6 bases). Trimming removed 2 bases from V and 7 bases from J, with 12 bases in between. Germline CDR1 LGHNA, CDR2 YNFKEQ. This CDR3 has 14 residues. The CDR3 is CASSQPGSQNEQFF. The CDR3 bases are TGTGCCAGCAGCCAACCCGGGAGTCAGAATGAGCAGTTCTTC.

This clonotype appeared a few times. The rearrangement joins TRBV28 to TRBJ1-2; D unclear. V was pared by 2 bases and J by 6 bases, with 10 bases between. Germline V gene lookup returns CDR1 MDHEN and CDR2 SYDVKM. The CDR3 sequence is 13 residues long. DNA for the CDR3: TGTGCCAGCAGTTTAGGTTGGAACAATGGCTACACCTTC. Amino acid sequence: CASSLGWNNGYTF.

A few counts support this clonotype. V usage is TRBV6-5 and J usage is TRBJ2-1, with 13 positions matching TRBD2. The germline V gene encodes CDR1 MNHEY and CDR2 SVGAGI. The CDR3 is 17 amino acids. The V segment lost 0 bases and the J segment 7 bases; nucleotides outside the gene matches: 6. In DNA form, the CDR3 reads TGTGCCAGCAGTTACTCGGGACTAGCGGGGAGGTTGAATGAGCAGTTCTTC. This sequence encodes CASSYSGLAGRLNEQFF.

The gene calls are TRBV20-1 and TRBJ2-7, with a tentative D call TRBD2 (5 bases). The CDR3 has 11 residues. V was clipped by 6 bases and J by 5 bases, with 11 bases between them. The V gene's germline CDR1 is DFQATT and CDR2 SNEGSKA (reference sequence). CDR3: CSATDSDEQYF. CDR3 DNA: TGCAGTGCAACGGACTCAGACGAGCAGTACTTC.

This clonotype was picked up many times. The rearrangement joins TRBV7-2 to TRBJ2-3, with TRBD1 matching 12 bases. Trimming took 5 bases from V and 6 from J; bases not matched to a gene: 9. This CDR3 comprises 16 residues. Germline values: CDR1 SGHTA, CDR2 FQGNSA. The CDR3 sequence: CASSNTGTGGRDTQYF. The CDR3 bases are TGTGCCAGCAGCAATACCGGGACAGGGGGCCGGGATACGCAGTATTTT.

This chain uses TRBV12-3 or TRBV12-4 with TRBJ2-7; 7 bases map to TRBD2. With V trimmed by 1 base and J by 0 bases, 3 bases remained unmatched. The CDR3 runs to 15 residues. For the CDR3, the DNA is TGTGCCAGCAGTTTAGAAGTAGCGGGCTCCTACGAGCAGTACTTC. Translated, it gives CASSLEVAGSYEQYF.

The table lists this clonotype with a few counts. The gene calls are TRBV12-3 or TRBV12-4 and TRBJ2-5, with 9 bases aligning to TRBD2. V shed 6 bases, J shed 2 bases, and the junction held 7 bases outside the gene matches. CDR3 length: 15 amino acids. The CDR3 loop reads CASSRGGAGQETQYF. The DNA for the CDR3 is TGTGCCAGCAGCCGCGGGGGGGCGGGGCAAGAGACCCAGTACTTC.

The chain joins TRBV7-9 to TRBJ1-4; 7 positions match TRBD1. Trimming at V came to 5 bases and at J to 10 bases, leaving 7 bases not matched to a gene. The CDR3 totals 13 residues. Per the germline V gene, CDR1 is SEHNR and CDR2 is FQNEAQ (reference sequence). CDR3 protein: CASSGDSGGKLFF. The CDR3 DNA reads as TGTGCCAGCAGCGGGGACAGCGGAGGAAAACTGTTTTTT.

The CDR3 DNA sequence: TGTGCCAGCAGTTTATCGGGGACAGTCAATCAGCCCCAGCATTTT. This codes for CASSLSGTVNQPQHF. V and J are TRBV27 and TRBJ1-5, with 7 bases fitting TRBD1. The length of the CDR3 is 15 residues. Germline lookup yields CDR1 MNHEY and CDR2 SMNVEV (reference sequence). The ends lost 0 bases at V and 3 bases at J; junction bases unmatched: 2.